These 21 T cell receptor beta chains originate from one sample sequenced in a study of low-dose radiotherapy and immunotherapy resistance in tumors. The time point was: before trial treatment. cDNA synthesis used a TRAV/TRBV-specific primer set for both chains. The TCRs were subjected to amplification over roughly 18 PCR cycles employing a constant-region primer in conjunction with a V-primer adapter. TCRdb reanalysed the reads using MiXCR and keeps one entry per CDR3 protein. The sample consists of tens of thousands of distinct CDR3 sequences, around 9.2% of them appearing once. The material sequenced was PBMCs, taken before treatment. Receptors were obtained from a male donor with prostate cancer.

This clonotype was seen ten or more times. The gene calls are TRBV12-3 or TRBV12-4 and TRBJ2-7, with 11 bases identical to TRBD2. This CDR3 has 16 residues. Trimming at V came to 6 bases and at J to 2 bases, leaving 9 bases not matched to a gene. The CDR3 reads CASSEGELAGAYEQYF. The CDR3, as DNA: TGTGCCAGCAGCGAGGGGGAACTAGCGGGAGCCTACGAGCAGTACTTC.

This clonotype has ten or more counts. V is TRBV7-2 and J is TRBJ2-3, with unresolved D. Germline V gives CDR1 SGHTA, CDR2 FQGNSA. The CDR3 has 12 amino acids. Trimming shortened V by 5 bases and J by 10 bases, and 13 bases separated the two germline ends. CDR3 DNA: TGTGCCAGCAGCACAAACCGGGCTCCGCAGTATTTT. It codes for CASSTNRAPQYF.

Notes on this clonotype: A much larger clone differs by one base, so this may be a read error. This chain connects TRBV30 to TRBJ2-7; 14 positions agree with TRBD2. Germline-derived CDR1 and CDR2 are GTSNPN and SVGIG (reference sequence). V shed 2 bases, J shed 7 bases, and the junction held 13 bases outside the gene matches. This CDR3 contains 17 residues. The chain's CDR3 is CAWSLTGLAGAYNEQYF. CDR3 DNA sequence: TGTGCCTGGAGTTTAACGGGACTAGCGGGAGCCTACAATGAGCAGTACTTC.

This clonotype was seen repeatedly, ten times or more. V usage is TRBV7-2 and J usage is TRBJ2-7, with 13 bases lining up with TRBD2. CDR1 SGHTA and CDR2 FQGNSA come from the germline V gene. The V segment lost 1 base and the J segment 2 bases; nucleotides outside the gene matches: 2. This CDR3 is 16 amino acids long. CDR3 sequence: CASSLGTSGGAYEQYF. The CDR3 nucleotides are TGTGCCAGCAGCTTAGGGACTAGCGGGGGAGCCTACGAGCAGTACTTC.

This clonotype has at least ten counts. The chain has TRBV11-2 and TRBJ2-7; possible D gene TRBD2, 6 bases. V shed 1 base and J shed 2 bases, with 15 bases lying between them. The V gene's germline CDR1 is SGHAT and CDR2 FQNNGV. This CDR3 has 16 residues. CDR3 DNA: TGTGCCAGCAGCTTAGCGCTCGGGACTCAGACCTACGAGCAGTACTTC. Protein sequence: CASSLALGTQTYEQYF.

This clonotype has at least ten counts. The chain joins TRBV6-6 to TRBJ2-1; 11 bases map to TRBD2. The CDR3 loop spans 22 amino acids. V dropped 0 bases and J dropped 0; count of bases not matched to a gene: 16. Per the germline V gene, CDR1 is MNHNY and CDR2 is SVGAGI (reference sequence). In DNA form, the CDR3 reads TGTGCCAGCAGTTACTCGATTCTAGACCGACTAGCGGGATCGAGCTCCTACAATGAGCAGTTCTTC. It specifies CASSYSILDRLAGSSSYNEQFF.

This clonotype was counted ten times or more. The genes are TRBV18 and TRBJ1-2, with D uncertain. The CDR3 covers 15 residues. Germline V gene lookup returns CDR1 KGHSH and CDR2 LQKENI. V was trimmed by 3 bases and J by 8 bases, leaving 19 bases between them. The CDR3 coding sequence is TGTGCCAGCTCACCGGACCAGGCAAGGGTTGACGGCTACACCTTC. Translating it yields CASSPDQARVDGYTF.

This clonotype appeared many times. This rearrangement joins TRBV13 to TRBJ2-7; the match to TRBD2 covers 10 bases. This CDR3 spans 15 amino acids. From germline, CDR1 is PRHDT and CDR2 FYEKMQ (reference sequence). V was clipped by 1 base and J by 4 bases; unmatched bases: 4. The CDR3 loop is CASSLVPSGSYEQYF. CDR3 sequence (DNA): TGTGCCAGCAGCTTAGTTCCTAGCGGGAGTTACGAGCAGTACTTC.

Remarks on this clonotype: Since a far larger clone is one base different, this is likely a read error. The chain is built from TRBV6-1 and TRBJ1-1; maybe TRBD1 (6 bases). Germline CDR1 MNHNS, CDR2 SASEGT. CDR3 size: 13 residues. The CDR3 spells CASSDIRGTEAIF. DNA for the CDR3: TGTGCCAGCAGCGATATCAGGGGCACTGAAGCTATCTTT.

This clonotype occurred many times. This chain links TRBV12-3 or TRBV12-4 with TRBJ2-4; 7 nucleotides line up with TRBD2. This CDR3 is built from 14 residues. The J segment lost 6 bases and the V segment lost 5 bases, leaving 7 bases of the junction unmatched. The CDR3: CASSPQIAGNIQYF. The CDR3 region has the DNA TGTGCCAGCAGTCCGCAAATAGCGGGAAACATTCAGTACTTC.

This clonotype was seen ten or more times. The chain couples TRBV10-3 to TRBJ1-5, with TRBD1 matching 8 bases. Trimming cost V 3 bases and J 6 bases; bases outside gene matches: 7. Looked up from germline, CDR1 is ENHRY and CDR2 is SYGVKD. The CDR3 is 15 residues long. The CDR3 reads CAISDRQGAGQPQHF. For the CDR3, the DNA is TGTGCCATCAGTGATCGTCAGGGGGCCGGTCAGCCCCAGCATTTT.

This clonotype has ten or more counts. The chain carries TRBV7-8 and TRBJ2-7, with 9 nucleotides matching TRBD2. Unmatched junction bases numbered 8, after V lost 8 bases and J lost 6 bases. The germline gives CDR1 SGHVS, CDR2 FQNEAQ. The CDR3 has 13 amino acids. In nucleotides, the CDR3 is TGTGCCAGCGGCGGGAGGGCCTTTGTCGAGCAGTACTTC. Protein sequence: CASGGRAFVEQYF. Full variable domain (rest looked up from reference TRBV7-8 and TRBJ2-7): GAGVSQSPRYKVAKRGQDVALRCDPISGHVSLFWYQQALGQGPEFLTYFQNEAQLDKSGLPSDRFFAERPEGSVSTLKIQRTQQEDSAVYLCASGGRAFVEQYFGPGTRLTVT.

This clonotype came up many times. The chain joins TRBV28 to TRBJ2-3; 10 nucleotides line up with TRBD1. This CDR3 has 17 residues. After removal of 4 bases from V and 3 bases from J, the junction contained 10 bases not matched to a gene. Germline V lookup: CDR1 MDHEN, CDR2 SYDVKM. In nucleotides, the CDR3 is TGTGCCAGCAGTTCCCCGGGGACAGGGGCCGCAACAGATACGCAGTATTTT. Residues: CASSSPGTGAATDTQYF.

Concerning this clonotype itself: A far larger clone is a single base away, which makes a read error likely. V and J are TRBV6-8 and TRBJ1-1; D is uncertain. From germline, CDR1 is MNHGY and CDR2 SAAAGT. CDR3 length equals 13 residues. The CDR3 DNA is TGTGCCAACAGTGACAAGGTGAACACTGAAGCTTTCTTT. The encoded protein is CANSDKVNTEAFF.

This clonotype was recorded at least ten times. CDR3 nucleotide sequence: TGTGCCAGCAGTACTCGGCGGGAGGAACTCGAGCAGTACTTC. The encoded protein is CASSTRREELEQYF. The rearrangement joins TRBV28 to TRBJ2-7, with TRBD2 matching over 8 bases. Germline loops: CDR1 MDHEN, CDR2 SYDVKM. This CDR3 has 14 amino acids. Germline trimming cut 5 bases from V and 6 bases from J; bases unmatched to any gene: 9.

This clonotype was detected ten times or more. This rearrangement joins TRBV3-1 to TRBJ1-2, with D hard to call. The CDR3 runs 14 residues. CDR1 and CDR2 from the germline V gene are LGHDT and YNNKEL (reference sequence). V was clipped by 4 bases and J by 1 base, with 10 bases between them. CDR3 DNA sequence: TGTGCCAGCAGCCTGGCTTCGGGTAACTATGGCTACACCTTC. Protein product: CASSLASGNYGYTF.

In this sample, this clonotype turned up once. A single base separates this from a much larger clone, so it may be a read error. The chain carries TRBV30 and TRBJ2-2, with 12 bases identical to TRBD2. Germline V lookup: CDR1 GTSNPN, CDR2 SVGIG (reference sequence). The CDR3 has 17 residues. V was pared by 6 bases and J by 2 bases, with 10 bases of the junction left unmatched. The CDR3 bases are TGTGCCTGCCAAGGACTAGCGGGACGGCGAAACACCGGGGAGCTGTTTTTT. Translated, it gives CACQGLAGRRNTGELFF.

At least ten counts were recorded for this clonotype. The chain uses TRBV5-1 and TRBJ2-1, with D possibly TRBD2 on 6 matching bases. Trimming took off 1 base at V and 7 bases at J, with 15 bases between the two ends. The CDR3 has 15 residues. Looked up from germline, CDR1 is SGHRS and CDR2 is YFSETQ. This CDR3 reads CASSLSPGEGNEQFF. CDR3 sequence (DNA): TGCGCCAGCAGCTTGAGTCCGGGAGAGGGGAATGAGCAGTTCTTC.

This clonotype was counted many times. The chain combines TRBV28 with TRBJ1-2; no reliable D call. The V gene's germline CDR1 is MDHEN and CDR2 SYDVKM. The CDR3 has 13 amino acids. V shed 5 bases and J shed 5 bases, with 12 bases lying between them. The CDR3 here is CASSPHEPYGYTF. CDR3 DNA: TGTGCCAGCAGTCCCCACGAGCCTTATGGCTACACCTTC.

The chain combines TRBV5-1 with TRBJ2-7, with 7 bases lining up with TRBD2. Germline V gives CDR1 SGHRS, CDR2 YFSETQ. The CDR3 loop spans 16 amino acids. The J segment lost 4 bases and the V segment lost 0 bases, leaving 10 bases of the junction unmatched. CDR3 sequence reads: CASSLERGRAWYEQYF. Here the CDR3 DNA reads TGCGCCAGCAGCTTGGAGCGTGGGAGGGCCTGGTACGAGCAGTACTTC.

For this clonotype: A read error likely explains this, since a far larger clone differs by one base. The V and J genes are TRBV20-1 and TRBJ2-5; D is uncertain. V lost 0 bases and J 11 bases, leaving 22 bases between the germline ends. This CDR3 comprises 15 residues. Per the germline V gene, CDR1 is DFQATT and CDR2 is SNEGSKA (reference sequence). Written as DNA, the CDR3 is TGCAGTGCTAGAGATCAAGGATACTCCTACAATGAGCAGTACTTC. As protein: CSARDQGYSYNEQYF.